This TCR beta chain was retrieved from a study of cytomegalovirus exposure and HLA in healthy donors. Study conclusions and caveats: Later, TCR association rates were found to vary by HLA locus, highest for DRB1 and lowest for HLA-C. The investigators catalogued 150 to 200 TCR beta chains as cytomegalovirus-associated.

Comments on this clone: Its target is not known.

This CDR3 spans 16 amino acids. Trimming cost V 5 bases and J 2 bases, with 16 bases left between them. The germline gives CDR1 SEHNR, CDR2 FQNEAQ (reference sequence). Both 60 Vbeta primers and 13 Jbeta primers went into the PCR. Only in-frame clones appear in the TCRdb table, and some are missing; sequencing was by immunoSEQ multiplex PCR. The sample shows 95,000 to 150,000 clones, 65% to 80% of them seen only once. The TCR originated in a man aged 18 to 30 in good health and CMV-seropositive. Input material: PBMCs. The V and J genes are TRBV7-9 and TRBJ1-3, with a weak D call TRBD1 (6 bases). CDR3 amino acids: CASSPSAGDTGNTIYF. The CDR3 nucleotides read TGTGCCAGCAGCCCCTCCGCGGGGGACACTGGAAACACCATATATTTT.